This T cell receptor (beta chain) was recorded in a study of cytomegalovirus exposure and HLA in healthy donors. Study observations and caveats: Reported performance of the classifier showed diagnosis of cytomegalovirus status with high specificity and sensitivity. Earlier analysis looked at TCR beta V segments, and most were productive about 90% or about 30% of the time. TCR association rates varied by HLA locus in a later analysis, with DRB1 highest and HLA-C lowest.

Trimming took 2 bases from V and 5 from J, leaving 14 bases between them. Germline assignment: CDR1 SGHTS and CDR2 YDEGEE. The CDR3 contains 15 residues. The PCR made use of 60 Vbeta and 13 Jbeta primers. Sequenced by immunoSEQ multiplex PCR; TCRdb stores in-frame clones only, minus some. The sample has 200,000 or so clones, about 90% seen once. Of note for this clone: Its matching antigen is unknown.

The source of this sequence is a girl less than two years old in good health and CMV-seronegative. V usage is TRBV5-8 and J usage is TRBJ2-1; possibly TRBD1 for D (6 bases). The sample comprised PBMCs. CDR3 sequence: CASSFWGRENNEQFF. DNA for the CDR3: TGTGCCAGCAGCTTTTGGGGGCGCGAGAACAATGAGCAGTTCTTC.